This TCR beta chain derives from a study of fetal regulatory T cell absence and autoimmunity. The assay was run at survey level. Sequenced by immunoSEQ multiplex PCR; TCRdb stores in-frame clones only, minus some. The sample records around 100,000 clones, less than 80% being singletons. Findings of the study overall: Cord blood and pancreas showed broadly similar TRB gene family usage.

A remark on this clone: Antigen unknown.

With 2 bases clipped from V and 5 bases from J, the junction kept 2 bases outside the gene matches. This CDR3 comprises 14 residues. Germline V gene lookup returns CDR1 SGDLS and CDR2 YYNGEE. Sequenced material: pancreas tissue. The chain is built from TRBV9 and TRBJ2-5; 11 nucleotides align to TRBD2. This receptor was identified in a male donor with IPEX syndrome. The CDR3 coding sequence is TGTGCCAGCAGCGTTAGCGGGGGGGGCGAGACCCAGTACTTC. Protein: CASSVSGGGETQYF.